The sequence of this T cell receptor beta chain was determined in a study of T cell responses to AZD1222 COVID-19 vaccine. A note on this clone: Its antigen is undetermined.

Study results and limitations: The donor group comprised mostly white British people and more females; the analysis possibly underestimated clonal diversity. No repertoire was sampled before or during the peak T cell response, only after it. Recipients of AZD1222 seropositive at baseline numbered only 6 or 7. As reported, nearly half of all spike-specific TCRs target variant regions that are unmutated.

Some clones are missing from TCRdb's copy, which holds only in-frame ones; the method was immunoSEQ multiplex PCR. The table records about 190,000 clones, 75% to 90% of them present only once. This specimen was peripheral blood, taken on day 0 of MenACWY control vaccination. The origin of this receptor is an adult in good health.

This CDR3 reads CASSVGGLLGYGYTF. The CDR3 coding sequence is TGTGCCAGCAGCGTAGGAGGACTCCTGGGCTATGGCTACACCTTC. The chain is built from TRBV9 and TRBJ1-2, with D uncertain. In germline, CDR1 is SGDLS, CDR2 YYNGEE. The CDR3 runs to 15 residues. The germline V and J ends were trimmed by 0 bases and 4 bases, with 13 bases remaining between them.